This TCR beta chain comes out of a study of blood T cell repertoires in COVID-19. Study in general: Sites in the United States, Italy and Spain provided acute and convalescent COVID-19 samples. Sources were T cells, B-cell-depleted T cells, or PBMCs; the material itself was cDNA or gDNA.

Under the authors' procedure: It was from reference gene primer amplification that nucleated cell counts were estimated. Assay: immunoSEQ multiplex PCR; the TCRdb copy retains only in-frame clones and omits some. That table gives V, J and clone size, and the DNA gave D and trimming. The sample records about 280,000 clones, 75% to 85% being singletons. Trimming left V 5 bases short and J 3 bases short, with 5 bases between. Per germline, CDR1 SGHRS and CDR2 YFSETQ. The CDR3 covers 11 residues. The sequenced material came from peripheral blood. This TCR was recovered from a man in his fifties or sixties with active or convalescent COVID-19. The chain couples TRBV5-1 to TRBJ1-1; D is unclear. CDR3 in amino acids: CASRADTEAFF. CDR3 in DNA: TGCGCCAGCAGGGCAGACACTGAAGCTTTCTTT.